One and the same sample provided the 3 T cell receptor beta chains below, sequenced in a study of cytomegalovirus exposure and HLA in healthy donors. A multiplex PCR was run with 60 Vbeta primers and 13 Jbeta primers. The assay was immunoSEQ multiplex PCR, and TCRdb's table has in-frame clones only and misses some. The table includes around 190,000 clones, more than 75% detected once. The sequencing input was PBMCs. These receptors were obtained from a woman between 18 and 30 years old in good health and CMV-seronegative.

V usage is TRBV5-1 and J usage is TRBJ2-3, with D perhaps TRBD1 (8 bases). The CDR3 totals 17 residues. From germline, CDR1 is SGHRS and CDR2 YFSETQ. The germline V and J ends were trimmed by 2 bases and 4 bases, with 20 bases remaining between them. The CDR3 DNA reads as TGCGCCAGCAGCTTAGGACAGGGAGGGAATTTCGCAGATACGCAGTATTTT. It is translated as CASSLGQGGNFADTQYF.

The rearrangement uses TRBV4-1 and TRBJ2-1; 9 nucleotides match TRBD2. CDR1 is MGHRA, CDR2 YSYEKL, per germline. The trim removed 1 base at V and 5 bases at J, leaving 6 bases unmatched. The CDR3 totals 16 residues. The CDR3 DNA follows: TGCGCCAGCAGCCAAGCACCGGGACTAGCCGACAATGAGCAGTTCTTC. It encodes CASSQAPGLADNEQFF.

The chain has TRBV7-9 and TRBJ2-7; D may be TRBD1 (8 bases). Trimming left V 4 bases short and J 2 bases short, with 21 bases between. Germline lookup yields CDR1 SEHNR and CDR2 FQNEAQ (reference sequence). This CDR3 is built from 17 residues. CDR3 amino acids: CASSSWGGGQGAYEQYF. In DNA, the CDR3 is TGTGCCAGCAGCTCCTGGGGGGGTGGACAGGGCGCCTACGAGCAGTACTTC.